This T cell receptor (beta chain) stems from a study of response to subunit inactivated influenza vaccine. Findings of the study overall: The authors offered the suggestion that each seasonal influenza vaccination recruits few new T cells.

This CDR3 is built from 17 residues. The V and J ends lost 5 bases and 1 base, in that order; junction bases with no gene match: 5. CDR1 and CDR2 from the germline V gene are SGHTA and FQGNSA. TCRdb reprocessed the RT-PCR reads with MiXCR, giving one entry per CDR3 protein. The table records about 160,000 distinct CDR3 sequences, roughly a tenth of them present only once. A remark on this clonotype: Its cognate antigen is unknown.

This receptor was identified in a man aged 50-60 years who received an inactivated influenza vaccine. The chain employs TRBV7-2 and TRBJ2-3; 14 bases line up with TRBD2. Sequenced here: non-naive T cells sorted from PBMCs, sampled 40 to 50 days after vaccination. The CDR3 nucleotides are TGTGCCAGCAGCCCAGCGGGACTAGCGGGGGGCACAGATACGCAGTATTTT. It encodes CASSPAGLAGGTDTQYF.